This passage covers 10 T cell receptor beta chains from one sample sequenced in a study of shared T cell receptors in the human thymus. Only in-frame clones appear in the TCRdb table, and some are missing; sequencing was by immunoSEQ multiplex PCR. This sample has about 660,000 clones, with over 75% found just once. The same specimen was also included in a second study, on human thymus T cells.

Input material: thymocytes. Receptor source: a boy under two years old with a congenital heart defect.

The gene calls are TRBV6-1 and TRBJ1-2, with D perhaps TRBD1 (5 bases). Germline values: CDR1 MNHNS, CDR2 SASEGT. V lost 7 bases and J lost 0, with 12 bases in between. The CDR3 spans 14 residues. CDR3 residues: CASTDSRSNYGYTF. The CDR3 DNA reads as TGTGCCAGCACCGACAGTCGATCTAACTATGGCTACACCTTC.

This chain uses TRBV7-9 with TRBJ2-7, with 13 bases lining up with TRBD2. The V segment lost 1 base and the J segment 3 bases; nucleotides outside the gene matches: 9. The V gene's germline CDR1 is SEHNR and CDR2 FQNEAQ (reference sequence). This CDR3 is built from 18 residues. CDR3 in amino acids: CASSLEGTSGEGHYEQYF. The CDR3 DNA follows: TGTGCCAGCAGCTTAGAAGGGACTAGCGGGGAGGGTCACTACGAGCAGTACTTC.

V usage is TRBV15 and J usage is TRBJ2-7; 8 nucleotides line up with TRBD1. The CDR3 spans 13 residues. Trimming removed 3 bases from V and 4 bases from J; junction bases left unmatched: 2. Germline assignment: CDR1 LNHNV and CDR2 YYDKDF (reference sequence). The DNA of the CDR3 is TGTGCCACCAGCAGCCAGGGGGCTTACGAGCAGTACTTC. Encoded protein: CATSSQGAYEQYF.

This clone has just one count. V is TRBV7-2 and J is TRBJ1-1; no firm D call. Germline CDR1 and CDR2: SGHTA and FQGNSA. V dropped 4 bases and J dropped 0 bases, with 9 bases sitting between them. The CDR3 covers 14 residues. CDR3 bases: TGTGCCAGCAGCTCCAACCAGTTGAACACTGAAGCTTTCTTT. This gives the protein CASSSNQLNTEAFF.

V is TRBV30 and J is TRBJ2-2, with no clear D. The CDR3 runs 15 residues. CDR1 is GTSNPN and CDR2 is SVGIG in the germline V gene (reference sequence). V shed 2 bases and J shed 3 bases, with 13 bases lying between them. The CDR3 spells CAWSRRPPDTGELFF. The CDR3 nucleotides read TGTGCCTGGAGTCGGCGGCCTCCCGACACCGGGGAGCTGTTTTTT.

In this sample, this clone turned up once. This chain joins TRBV5-4 and TRBJ2-1; perhaps TRBD1 as D (6 bases). Trimming took off 4 bases at V and 7 bases at J, with 12 bases between the two ends. Per the germline V gene, CDR1 is SGHNT and CDR2 is YYREEE (reference sequence). This CDR3 comprises 13 residues. The CDR3 protein is CASSLRGGNEQFF. As DNA, the CDR3 is TGTGCCAGCAGCCTGCGAGGGGGAAATGAGCAGTTCTTC. Based on the CDR3 plus reference TRBV5-4 and TRBJ2-1, the full variable domain is ETGVTQSPTHLIKTRGQQVTLRCSSQSGHNTVSWYQQALGQGPQFIFQYYREEENGRGNFPPRFSGLQFPNYSSELNVNALELDDSALYLCASSLRGGNEQFFGPGTRLTVL.

The chain links TRBV25-1 to TRBJ2-7; maybe TRBD1 (6 bases). The germline CDR1 and CDR2 sequences are MGHDK and SYGVNS. The CDR3 runs to 14 residues. Trimming stripped 2 bases from V and 0 bases from J, with 8 bases between. The CDR3 DNA reads TGTGCCAGCAGTGAACAGGGGCACTCCTACGAGCAGTACTTC. Protein sequence: CASSEQGHSYEQYF.

The gene calls are TRBV6-1 and TRBJ2-5, with 9 bases matching TRBD2. The CDR3 extends over 15 amino acids. V lost 3 bases to trimming and J lost 5 bases; unmatched junction nucleotides: 7. Germline assignment: CDR1 MNHNS and CDR2 SASEGT. The CDR3 region has the DNA TGTGCCAGCAGTGAGGAAGGTAGCGGGAGTGAGACCCAGTACTTC. Translation: CASSEEGSGSETQYF.

The J gene is TRBJ2-1, the V gene TRBV27; unclear D gene. V gave up 5 bases and J gave up 7 bases, with 6 bases separating them. The V gene's germline CDR1 is MNHEY and CDR2 SMNVEV (reference sequence). The CDR3 is 11 residues long. The CDR3 spells CASSLGNEQFF. CDR3 nucleotides: TGTGCCAGCAGTCTCGGGAATGAGCAGTTCTTC.

The rearrangement links TRBV5-1 to TRBJ2-1; 7 bases align to TRBD1. V shed 2 bases and J 5 bases; nucleotides not matched to a gene: 4. There are 14 residues in the CDR3. Germline CDR1 and CDR2: SGHRS and YFSETQ. The CDR3 bases are TGCGCCAGCAGCTTACGGACAGGTGACAATGAGCAGTTCTTC. Translating gives CASSLRTGDNEQFF.